This TCR beta chain was retrieved from a study of control samples from healthy donors and cancer patients. The germline CDR1 and CDR2 sequences are LGHDT and YNNKEL (reference sequence). This CDR3 is 11 amino acids long. Trimming stripped 4 bases from V and 2 bases from J, with 1 base between. The method was immunoSEQ multiplex PCR; TCRdb's version includes in-frame clones alone and lacks a portion of them. The sample holds about 76,000 clones; about nine tenths are singletons and the top ten take around a tenth. This clonotype was obtained from a woman between 45 and 60 years old with colorectal cancer. Sequencing was done on a sample of PBMCs. The V and J genes are TRBV3-1 (or the pseudogene TRBV3-2) and TRBJ2-3, with no clear D. CDR3 sequence reads: CASSLTDTQYF. The DNA of the CDR3 is TGTGCCAGCAGCCTCACAGATACGCAGTATTTT.